The present T cell receptor (beta chain) was sequenced within a study of blood T cell repertoires in COVID-19 (dated by TCRdb to the early 2020s). Background for the entire study: Samples from collaborators originated in the United States, Italy and Spain and spanned both the acute and convalescent phases of COVID-19. The material from the prospective study consisted of cDNA or gDNA derived from T cells, B-cell-depleted T cells, or PBMCs. Subjects who had been exposed to COVID-19, were actively infected with it, or had recovered from it provided the deeply sampled blood TCRbeta repertoires that made up the dataset. The repertoires were released in a freely available public database meant as a resource for research on the immune response to SARS-CoV-2. The samples were drawn from two sources: the first 160 participants of the ongoing ImmuneRACE study, and fewer than 1,500 subjects contributed by 6 global collaborators. The sample metadata nearly always contained a de-identified subject ID, COVID-19 status, age in years and sex. Where available, HLA class I and class II types were taken from metadata supplied by the sample provider and were not determined by assay-based typing.

Trimmed from V: 3 bases; trimmed from J: 7 bases; junction bases lacking a gene match: 8. CDR1 and CDR2 are read off the germline V gene as SGHAT and FQNNGV. Its CDR3 holds 15 amino acids, cysteine through phenylalanine. Only the CDR3 portion is preserved as DNA: 45 bases, with reading frame beginning at the first base. TCRbeta CDR3 regions were amplified from genomic DNA using the immunoSEQ Assay, a bias-controlled multiplex PCR. The original methods were these. The number of nucleated cells in each sample was estimated by amplification of reference gene primers within the assay. To quantify the absolute abundance of each unique TCRbeta CDR3 rearrangement, sequence reads were collapsed and filtered. For each sample, productive Simpson clonality was calculated as the square root of Simpson's diversity index over productive rearrangements. TCRdb retrieved this table from immuneACCESS and kept in-frame rearrangements only. Not all clones are present; in checked studies, unresolved V genes account for under half, and no reason is known for the remainder. That table gives V, J and clone size, and the DNA gave D and trimming. The sample table contains around 250,000 clones; only one count was recorded for roughly 84% of them. The ten largest make up 1.5% of the sample.

Samples from volunteer blood donors who had recovered from COVID-19 were contributed by a second Seattle source. Collaborating institutions collected whole blood in K2EDTA tubes following their own protocols. For TCRbeta analysis, collaborators shipped samples as frozen whole blood, isolated PBMCs, or DNA extracted from either of those sample types. On this clone: No antigen is known for it. Qualities for individual bases were not recorded, and no much larger clone is one base off.

Results and caveats for the whole study, not just this receptor: Clinical and demographic metadata were provided uncurated, with the amount varying by source and participant.

The material sequenced was peripheral blood. The sequence came from a woman aged 40 to 55 who had recovered from COVID-19. The chain joins TRBV11-2 to TRBJ2-1; 8 central nucleotides agree with TRBD2. The nucleotide sequence is given as TGTGCCAGCAGCTTCTCGGGGGGGCTTTTGAATGAGCAGTTCTTC. Translation gives CASSFSGGLLNEQFF.